The rows below give T cell receptor beta chains drawn from one sample of a study of radiation and T cells in renal cell carcinoma. The method was immunoSEQ multiplex PCR; TCRdb's version includes in-frame clones alone and lacks a portion of them. The sample holds more than 60,000 clones, 83% seen once. Here the sequenced sample was blood, taken from a patient whose treatment included radiotherapy and nephrectomy. The receptor set was obtained from a woman aged 60-75 years with renal cell carcinoma. Both conserved end residues are part of each CDR3.

TRBJ2-1 | TRBV10-3 | CAISPRNRGQVGNEQFF
TRBJ2-7 | TRBV4-1 | CASSQDRGDHEQYF
TRBJ2-7 | TRBV18 | CASSPESDGLDEQYF
TRBJ1-5 | TRBV5-1 | CASSADRGSQPQHF
TRBJ2-5 | TRBV5-1 | CASRGQGSQETQYF
TRBJ1-2 | TRBV28 | CASSVWDGYTF
TRBJ2-3 | TRBV7-3 | CASSLMGLGGDTQYF
TRBJ2-3 | TRBV9 | CASSFRGDGSTDTQYF
TRBJ1-1 | TRBV7-2 | CASSLAENTEAFF
TRBJ2-5 | TRBV29-1 | CSVDLGQGSTQYF
TRBJ1-2 | TRBV19 | CASSSLGTGYGYTF
TRBJ1-5 | TRBV5-5 | CASSGGVSNQPQHF
TRBJ1-2 | TRBV9 | CASSDGTPYGYTF
TRBJ2-5 | TRBV10-3 | CAAAPGEFMKTQYF
TRBJ1-1 | TRBV10-3 | CAISRTGGGADTEAFF
TRBJ1-6 | TRBV19 | CASSYREGSPLHF
TRBJ1-1 | TRBV5-1 | CASSGQGTNTEAFF
TRBJ2-4 | TRBV4-1 | CASSQDKGMALGAKNIQYF
TRBJ1-6 | TRBV30 | CAWSPSGSPLHF
TRBJ2-3 | TRBV28 | CASSSGFGTDTQYF
TRBJ1-1 | TRBV5-1 | CASSLQDVNTEAFF
TRBJ1-1 | TRBV27 | CASSLAAGGFEAFF